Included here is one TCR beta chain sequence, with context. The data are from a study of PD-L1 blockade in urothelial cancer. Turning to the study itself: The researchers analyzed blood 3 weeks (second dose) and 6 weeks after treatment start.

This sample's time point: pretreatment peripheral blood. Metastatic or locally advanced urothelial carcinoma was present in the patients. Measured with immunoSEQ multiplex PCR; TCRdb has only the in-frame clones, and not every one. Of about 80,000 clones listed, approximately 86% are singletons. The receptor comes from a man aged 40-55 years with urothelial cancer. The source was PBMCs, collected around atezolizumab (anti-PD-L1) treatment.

CDR3 nucleotides: TGTGCCAGCAGCTTCCCCGGCGGGATGGAGAACACTGAAGCTTTCTTT. Translated: CASSFPGGMENTEAFF. V usage is TRBV5-4 and J usage is TRBJ1-1; D gene ambiguous. Germline loops: CDR1 SGHNT, CDR2 YYREEE (reference sequence). The germline V and J ends were trimmed by 2 bases and 1 base, with 15 bases remaining between them. The CDR3 contains 16 residues.